The source of this T cell receptor (beta chain) is a study of control samples from healthy donors and cancer patients. Produced via immunoSEQ multiplex PCR; TCRdb's table is partial and in-frame only. Of 100,000 to 150,000 clones in the sample, about 93% were seen once. The CDR3 is made up of 14 amino acids. With V trimmed by 5 bases and J by 7 bases, 7 bases remained unmatched. CDR1 and CDR2 from the germline V gene are SNHLY and FYNNEI. This TCR was sampled from a man in his late teens or twenties in good health. J is TRBJ2-1 and V is TRBV2; 8 bases line up with TRBD2. Sequencing was performed on blood. Written as DNA, the CDR3 is TGTGCCAGCAGTCCAAGCGGGAGCCTTAATGAGCAGTTCTTC. Its translation: CASSPSGSLNEQFF.